The clone carrying this T cell receptor beta chain was seen repeatedly, ten times or more. The antigen is undetermined. Treg sorting used a CD4+CD25+CD127-/low gate. With 7 bases clipped from V and 7 bases from J, the junction kept 10 bases outside the gene matches. This CDR3 comprises 14 residues. TRBV12-4/TRBJ1-2 clonotypes were amplified with adaptor-ligated barcode primers. Each CDR3 protein gets one entry after TCRdb re-called the multiplex PCR reads with MiXCR. Among about 310 distinct CDR3 sequences listed, roughly a fifth were seen once. Findings and caveats of the study: Tumor memory CD4+ T cell TCR gene usage was found to cluster with blood and lymph node memory CD4+ cells and with lymph node naive CD4+ cells. Greatest tumor Treg TCR overlap was with tumor naive CD4+ cells. Roughly 14% of tumor Treg sequences matched naive CD4+ cells.

Material: Tregs sorted from blood. The chain carries TRBV12-3 or TRBV12-4 and TRBJ1-2; 9 bases match TRBD1. The sequence came from a female donor with breast cancer. Here the CDR3 reads CASIQGQGVGGYTF. The CDR3 DNA follows: TGTGCCAGCATCCAGGGACAGGGCGTTGGTGGCTACACCTTC.